Described below is a single T cell receptor beta chain sequence and its context. The CDR3 is 15 residues long. Trimming pared 6 bases from V and 0 bases from J, leaving 14 bases between. Germline CDR1 is LNHNV and CDR2 is YYDKDF (reference sequence). This entry belongs to a study of blood T cell repertoires in COVID-19. Sequencing used immunoSEQ multiplex PCR; TCRdb keeps in-frame clones, though not all of them. The profile shows over 100,000 clones, approximately 87% of them singletons. The clonotype was recovered from a woman in her fifties or sixties with acute or convalescent COVID-19. The V call is TRBV15, the J call TRBJ1-2, with a possible D match to TRBD1 (5 bases). The sample taken for sequencing was peripheral blood. The CDR3 DNA is TGTGCCACCAGACAGGCGGAGTTAGCTAACTATGGCTACACCTTC. Translating it yields CATRQAELANYGYTF.